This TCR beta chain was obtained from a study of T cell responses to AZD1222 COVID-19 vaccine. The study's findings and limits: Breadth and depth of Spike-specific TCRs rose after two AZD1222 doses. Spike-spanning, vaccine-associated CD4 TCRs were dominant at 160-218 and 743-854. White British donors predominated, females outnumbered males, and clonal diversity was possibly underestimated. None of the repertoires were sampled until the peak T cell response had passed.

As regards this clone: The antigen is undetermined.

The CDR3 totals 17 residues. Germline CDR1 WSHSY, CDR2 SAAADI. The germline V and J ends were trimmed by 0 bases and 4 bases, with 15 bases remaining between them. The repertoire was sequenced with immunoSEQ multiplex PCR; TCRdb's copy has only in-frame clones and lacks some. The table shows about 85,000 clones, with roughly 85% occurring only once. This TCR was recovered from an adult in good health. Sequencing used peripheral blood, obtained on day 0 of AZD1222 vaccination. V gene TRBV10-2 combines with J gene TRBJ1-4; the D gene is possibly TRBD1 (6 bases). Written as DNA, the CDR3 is TGCGCCAGCAGTGAGTCGACGGGGGCCCTCGTTAATGAAAAACTGTTTTTT. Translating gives CASSESTGALVNEKLFF.